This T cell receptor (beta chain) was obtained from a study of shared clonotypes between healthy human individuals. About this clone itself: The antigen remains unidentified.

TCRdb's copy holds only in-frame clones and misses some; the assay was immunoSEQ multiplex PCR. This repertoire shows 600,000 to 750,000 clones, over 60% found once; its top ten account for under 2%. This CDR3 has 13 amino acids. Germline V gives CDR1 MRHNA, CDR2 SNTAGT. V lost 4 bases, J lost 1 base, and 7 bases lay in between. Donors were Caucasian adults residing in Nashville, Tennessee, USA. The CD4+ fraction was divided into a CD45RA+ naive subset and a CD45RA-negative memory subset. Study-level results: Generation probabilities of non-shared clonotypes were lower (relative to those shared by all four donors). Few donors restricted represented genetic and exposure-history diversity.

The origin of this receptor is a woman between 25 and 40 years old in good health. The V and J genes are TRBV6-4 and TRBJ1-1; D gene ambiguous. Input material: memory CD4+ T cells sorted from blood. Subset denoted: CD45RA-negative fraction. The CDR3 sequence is CASSVLENTEAFF. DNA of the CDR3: TGTGCCAGCAGTGTTCTGGAGAACACTGAAGCTTTCTTT.